The sequence of this T cell receptor (beta chain) was determined in a study of OX40 agonist ivuxolimab in advanced cancers. Study summary: Each dose-escalation patient presented with hepatocellular carcinoma, melanoma, renal cell or head and neck cancer. Findings of the study overall: Antigen specificity was not determined for the expanded peripheral T cells.

Here immunoSEQ multiplex PCR was the method, and the copy in TCRdb shows in-frame clones only, minus some. The table includes some 55,000 clones, 75% to 85% detected once. Trimming pared 2 bases from V and 1 base from J, leaving 20 bases between. The CDR3 extends over 18 amino acids. CDR1 and CDR2 (germline): ENHRY, SYGVKD. As regards this clone: Its specificity is unknown.

Exclusion of a patient followed from autoimmune disease history or systemic immunosuppression. At baseline, cycle 4 day 1, and cycle 7 day 1, blood was sampled. The material sequenced was CD4+ or CD8+ T cells sorted from blood, taken in a trial of the OX40 agonist ivuxolimab. The TCR was taken from an adult with an advanced solid tumor such as melanoma, head and neck, liver or kidney cancer. The chain employs TRBV10-3 and TRBJ1-1, with no clear D. Here the CDR3 DNA reads TGTGCCATCAGTGAGAATTCCGGGCGCCGGGTAGGGAACACTGAAGCTTTCTTT. It codes for CAISENSGRRVGNTEAFF.